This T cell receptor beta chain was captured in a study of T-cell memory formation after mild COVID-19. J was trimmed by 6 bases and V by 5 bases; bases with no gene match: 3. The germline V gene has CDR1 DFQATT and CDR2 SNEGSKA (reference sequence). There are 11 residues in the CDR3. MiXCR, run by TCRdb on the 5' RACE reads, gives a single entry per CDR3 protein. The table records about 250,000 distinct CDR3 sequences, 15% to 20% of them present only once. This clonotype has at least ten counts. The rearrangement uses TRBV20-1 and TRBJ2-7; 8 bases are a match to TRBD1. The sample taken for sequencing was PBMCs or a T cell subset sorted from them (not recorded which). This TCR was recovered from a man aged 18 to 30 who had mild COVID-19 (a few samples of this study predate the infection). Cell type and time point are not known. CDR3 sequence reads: CSASRGREQYF. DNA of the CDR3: TGCAGTGCTTCCAGGGGGCGCGAGCAGTACTTC.